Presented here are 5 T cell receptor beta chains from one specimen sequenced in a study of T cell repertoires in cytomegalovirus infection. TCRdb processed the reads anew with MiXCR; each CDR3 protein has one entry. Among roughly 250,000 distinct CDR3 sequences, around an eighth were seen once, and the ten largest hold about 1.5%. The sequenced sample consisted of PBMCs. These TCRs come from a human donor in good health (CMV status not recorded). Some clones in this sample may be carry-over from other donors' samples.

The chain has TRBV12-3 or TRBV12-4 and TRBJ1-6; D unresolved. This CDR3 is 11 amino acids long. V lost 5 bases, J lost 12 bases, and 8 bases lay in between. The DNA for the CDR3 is TGTGCCAGCAGTCCGGGTCTACCCCTCCACTTT. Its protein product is CASSPGLPLHF.

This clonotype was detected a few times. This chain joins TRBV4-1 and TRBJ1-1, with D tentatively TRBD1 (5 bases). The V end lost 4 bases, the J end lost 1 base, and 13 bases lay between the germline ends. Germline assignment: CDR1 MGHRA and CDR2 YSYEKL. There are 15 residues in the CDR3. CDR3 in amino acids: CASSLPGGTNTEAFF. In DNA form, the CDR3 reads TGCGCCAGCAGCCTCCCCGGTGGGACGAACACTGAAGCTTTCTTT.

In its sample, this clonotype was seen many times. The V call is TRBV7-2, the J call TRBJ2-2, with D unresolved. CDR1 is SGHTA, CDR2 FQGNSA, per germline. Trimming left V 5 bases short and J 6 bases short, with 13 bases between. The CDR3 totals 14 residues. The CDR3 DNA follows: TGTGCCAGCAGCCTACAGACCCCCCCCGGGGAGCTGTTTTTT. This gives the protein CASSLQTPPGELFF. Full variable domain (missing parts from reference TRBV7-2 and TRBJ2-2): GAGVSQSPSNKVTEKGKDVELRCDPISGHTALYWYRQSLGQGLEFLIYFQGNSAPDKSGLPSDRFSAERTGGSVSTLTIQRTQQEDSAVYLCASSLQTPPGELFFGEGSRLTVL.

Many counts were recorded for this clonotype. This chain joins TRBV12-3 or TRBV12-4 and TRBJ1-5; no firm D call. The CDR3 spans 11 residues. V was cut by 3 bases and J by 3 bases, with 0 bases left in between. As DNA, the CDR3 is TGTGCCAGCAGTTTCAATCAGCCCCAGCATTTT. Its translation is CASSFNQPQHF.

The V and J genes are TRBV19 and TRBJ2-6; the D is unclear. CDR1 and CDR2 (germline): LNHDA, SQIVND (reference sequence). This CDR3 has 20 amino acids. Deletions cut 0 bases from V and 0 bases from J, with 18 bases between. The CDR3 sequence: CASSIETRLSKGSGANVLTF. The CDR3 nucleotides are TGTGCCAGTAGTATAGAGACCCGTCTTTCAAAAGGCTCTGGGGCCAACGTCCTGACTTTC.